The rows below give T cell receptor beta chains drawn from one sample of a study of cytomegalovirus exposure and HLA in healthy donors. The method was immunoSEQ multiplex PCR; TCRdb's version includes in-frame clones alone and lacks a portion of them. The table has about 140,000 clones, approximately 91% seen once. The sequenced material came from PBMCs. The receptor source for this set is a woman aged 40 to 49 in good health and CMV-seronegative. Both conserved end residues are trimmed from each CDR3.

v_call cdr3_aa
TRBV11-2 ASSQARTQYVKQY
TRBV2 ASAVLGEAF
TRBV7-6 ASSLVGGSDQPQH
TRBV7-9 ASSLVLAGAYNEQF
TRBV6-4 ASIRLAGIEQY
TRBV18 ASSPGRGYDEQF
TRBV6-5 ASSQRRDIGYEQY
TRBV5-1 ASRPSGALAYEQY
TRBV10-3 AIQTSGGRGEQF
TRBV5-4 ASSSSGTYEQY
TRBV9 ASSVDAGGTSYNEQF
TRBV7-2 ASSAEAGVNTEAF
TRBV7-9 ASSLDGTSETQY
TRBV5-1 ASSLQGATEAF
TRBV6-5 ASSRQGANTEAF
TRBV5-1 ASSPGTGGGYT
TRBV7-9 ASSLPNYNEQF
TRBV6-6 ASRGPGQGGYEQY
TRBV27 ASSALAADTQY